This paragraph covers one T cell receptor beta chain sequence. The antigen is not known. Using immunoSEQ multiplex PCR, the repertoire was profiled, and TCRdb retains in-frame clones only, with some absent. The data show approximately 66,000 clones, 70% to 90% seen once. This entry is derived from a study of lymphopenia after photon versus proton radiotherapy. The CDR3 has 13 residues. The germline V gene encodes CDR1 SGHTA and CDR2 FQGNSA. V lost 6 bases and J 10 bases, leaving 15 bases between the germline ends. General study results and limits: Authors raise, but do not show, better survival with proton therapy.

This sequence originates from a man aged 40-50 years with gastric cancer. The gene calls are TRBV7-2 and TRBJ1-4, with D maybe TRBD1 (5 bases). The sequenced sample was peripheral blood, obtained from a patient treated with photon-based radiotherapy. The DNA for the CDR3 is TGTGCCAGCAGTCCGGGCAGGGCTGGAAAACTGTTTTTT. It specifies CASSPGRAGKLFF.